This T cell receptor beta chain originates from a study of blood T cells in healthy people across ages. Study results and caveats: Donor CMV infection status was unknown, possibly confounding age-related changes in expanded clonotypes. A roughly linear age-dependent decrease characterized TCR beta diversity per million T cells.

As for this clonotype: Its antigen remains unidentified.

The CDR3 runs 15 residues. Unmatched junction bases numbered 4, after V lost 6 bases and J lost 4 bases. Germline CDR1 and CDR2: MNHEY and SVGEGT. With a J-beta primer mix and a sample-barcoded 5' primer, a second PCR ran 7 to 11 cycles. TCRdb independently ran MiXCR on the 5' RACE reads; one entry per CDR3 protein. The data contain under 2,000,000 distinct CDR3 sequences, around half of them singletons. Sequencing was performed on blood. The chain carries TRBV6-2 or TRBV6-3 and TRBJ1-6; TRBD1 matches at 9 bases. The source is a middle-aged woman in good health. The CDR3 sequence is CASRPGTGYNSPLHF. The CDR3 DNA follows: TGTGCCAGCAGGCCCGGGACAGGGTATAATTCACCCCTCCACTTT.